Following are 19 T cell receptor beta chains from one sample sequenced in a study of cytomegalovirus exposure and HLA in healthy donors. The PCR employed 60 Vbeta primers together with 13 Jbeta primers. The method was immunoSEQ multiplex PCR; TCRdb's version includes in-frame clones alone and lacks a portion of them. Of about 200,000 clones in the sample, about four fifths were seen once. Sequencing used PBMCs. These receptors were obtained from a boy between 2 and 10 years old in good health and CMV-seronegative.

This clone was recorded once. The chain is built from TRBV5-1 and TRBJ2-3; the match to TRBD2 covers 9 bases. From germline, CDR1 is SGHRS and CDR2 YFSETQ. This CDR3 is 16 amino acids long. With V trimmed by 0 bases and J by 5 bases, 7 bases remained unmatched. The CDR3 bases are TGCGCCAGCAGCTTGGGTGGCGGGGGGGCAGAAGATACGCAGTATTTT. Translation gives CASSLGGGGAEDTQYF.

CDR3 protein: CASSMDSHQPQHF. The CDR3 coding sequence is TGTGCCAGTAGTATGGACAGCCATCAGCCCCAGCATTTT. This sequence joins TRBV19 and TRBJ1-5; D is perhaps TRBD1 (6 bases). The germline V gene encodes CDR1 LNHDA and CDR2 SQIVND (reference sequence). The CDR3 covers 13 residues. V was clipped by 3 bases and J by 5 bases, with 8 bases between them.

The chain couples TRBV5-1 to TRBJ2-3; the match to TRBD2 covers 10 bases. The CDR3 covers 16 residues. Germline V CDR1 and CDR2: SGHRS, YFSETQ. The junction had 9 bases not matched to a gene; V was cut back by 5 bases and J by 3 bases. CDR3 in amino acids: CASRYKRGGPTDTQYF. The DNA of the CDR3 is TGCGCCAGCAGATACAAGCGGGGGGGCCCTACAGATACGCAGTATTTT.

V usage is TRBV6-5 and J usage is TRBJ1-2, with 9 nucleotides matching TRBD1. The V gene's germline CDR1 is MNHEY and CDR2 SVGAGI. V dropped 6 bases and J dropped 5; count of bases not matched to a gene: 10. This CDR3 is built from 15 residues. In nucleotides, the CDR3 is TGTGCCAGCAGCAACACGGGGACAGGGTGGTATGGCTACACCTTC. It is translated as CASSNTGTGWYGYTF.

The chain links TRBV7-9 to TRBJ2-2; 7 nucleotides agree with TRBD2. This CDR3 has 18 residues. Per the germline V gene, CDR1 is SEHNR and CDR2 is FQNEAQ (reference sequence). Trimming cost V 5 bases and J 0 bases; bases outside gene matches: 12. The CDR3 protein is CASSTNTLGGTNTGELFF. The CDR3 DNA reads as TGTGCCAGCAGCACCAATACCCTCGGGGGGACGAACACCGGGGAGCTGTTTTTT.

The CDR3 DNA sequence: TGTGCCAGCAAGGGGTGTGGGTATGGAGGGCTACAGACCCAGTACTTC. Encoded protein: CASKGCGYGGLQTQYF. The chain links TRBV7-3 to TRBJ2-5; possible D gene TRBD2, 6 bases. CDR1 is SGHTA, CDR2 FQGTGA, per germline. V gave up 7 bases and J gave up 6 bases, with 24 bases separating them. There are 16 residues in the CDR3. The variable domain in full, with the rest retrieved from reference TRBV7-3 and TRBJ2-5, is GAGVSQTPSNKVTEKGKYVELRCDPISGHTALYWYRQSLGQGPEFLIYFQGTGAADDSGLPNDRFFAVRPEGSVSTLKIQRTERGDSAVYLCASKGCGYGGLQTQYFGPGTRLLVL.

This chain uses TRBV5-1 with TRBJ2-2; D unclear. The CDR3 runs 13 residues. V lost 4 bases and J lost 4, with 8 bases in between. The germline CDR1 and CDR2 sequences are SGHRS and YFSETQ. The CDR3 spells CASSLPSTGELFF. Here the CDR3 DNA reads TGCGCCAGCAGCCTCCCTAGCACCGGGGAGCTGTTTTTT.

The gene calls are TRBV15 and TRBJ2-2, with a possible D match to TRBD2 (7 bases). The CDR3 sequence is 15 residues long. V lost 2 bases to trimming and J lost 6 bases, with 13 bases between them. In germline, CDR1 is LNHNV, CDR2 YYDKDF (reference sequence). In DNA, the CDR3 is TGTGCCACCAGCAGATACAGGGAGGGGTCCGGGGAGCTGTTTTTT. Its protein is CATSRYREGSGELFF.

The chain recombines TRBV13 with TRBJ2-5, with 11 bases fitting TRBD1. This CDR3 is built from 16 residues. V lost 5 bases to trimming and J lost 2 bases; unmatched junction nucleotides: 7. The germline V gene has CDR1 PRHDT and CDR2 FYEKMQ (reference sequence). The chain's CDR3 is CASSDPGTGGQETQYF. The CDR3 nucleotides are TGTGCCAGCAGCGACCCCGGGACAGGGGGTCAAGAGACCCAGTACTTC.

The chain joins TRBV2 to TRBJ2-5, with no clear D. The ends were cut back, 1 base at V and 3 bases at J, with 9 bases in the middle. This CDR3 is 14 amino acids long. Germline loops: CDR1 SNHLY, CDR2 FYNNEI. The CDR3 region has the DNA TGTGCCAGCAGTGAAGGAGAAGCTGAAGAGACCCAGTACTTC. Its translation: CASSEGEAEETQYF.

The genes are TRBV7-2 and TRBJ2-5; D is uncertain. This CDR3 has 15 residues. Germline V gives CDR1 SGHTA, CDR2 FQGNSA. The germline V and J ends were trimmed by 5 bases and 2 bases, with 15 bases remaining between them. This CDR3 is CASSPNKRSQETQYF. In nucleotides, the CDR3 is TGTGCCAGCAGCCCAAATAAGCGTTCACAAGAGACCCAGTACTTC.

The chain joins TRBV6-6 to TRBJ1-2, with D tentatively TRBD1 (6 bases). Germline values: CDR1 MNHNY, CDR2 SVGAGI (reference sequence). The CDR3 consists of 14 residues. V was cut by 0 bases and J by 7 bases, with 12 bases left in between. As DNA, the CDR3 is TGTGCCAGCAGTTACTCACAGGGATACAGTGGCTACACCTTC. This translates into CASSYSQGYSGYTF.

The rearrangement links TRBV10-3 to TRBJ2-7, with TRBD1 identical over 8 bases. The CDR3 totals 17 residues. CDR1 is ENHRY, CDR2 SYGVKD, per germline. After removal of 8 bases from V and 0 bases from J, the junction contained 15 bases not matched to a gene. The CDR3 loop is CAIRQGQGVGSSYEQYF. CDR3 in DNA: TGTGCCATCCGACAAGGACAGGGCGTGGGCTCCTCCTACGAGCAGTACTTC.

The rearrangement joins TRBV30 to TRBJ1-5, with 7 bases matching TRBD1. CDR3 length: 14 amino acids. CDR1 is GTSNPN and CDR2 is SVGIG in the germline V gene (reference sequence). The trim removed 3 bases at V and 2 bases at J, leaving 4 bases unmatched. In DNA, the CDR3 is TGTGCCTGGAGCGGTGGGACAGGCAATCAGCCCCAGCATTTT. Translation gives CAWSGGTGNQPQHF.

The J gene is TRBJ2-6, the V gene TRBV5-1; maybe TRBD2 (6 bases). Germline V gene sequence: CDR1 SGHRS, CDR2 YFSETQ. This CDR3 spans 16 amino acids. V was pared by 2 bases and J by 2 bases, with 11 bases between. CDR3 amino acids: CASSLPPGAGANVLTF. The CDR3, as DNA: TGCGCCAGCAGCTTACCGCCGGGGGCTGGGGCCAACGTCCTGACTTTC.

The chain links TRBV21-1 to TRBJ2-1; TRBD2 was called by the table and not checked on the DNA. TRBV21-1 is assigned pseudogene status. The CDR3 covers 15 residues. DNA of the CDR3: TGTGCCAGCAGCAAAGGGACTAGCGGGGGGGTGGAGCAGTTCTTC. Residues: CASSKGTSGGVEQFF.

The V and J genes are TRBV4-3 and TRBJ1-5; D perhaps matches TRBD1 (6 bases). Germline V gene sequence: CDR1 LGHNA, CDR2 YSLEER. The CDR3 runs to 17 residues. V lost 0 bases and J 3 bases, leaving 15 bases between the germline ends. CDR3 sequence reads: CASSQDRPQGTNQPQHF. CDR3 bases: TGCGCCAGCAGCCAAGATAGGCCACAGGGTACCAATCAGCCCCAGCATTTT.

The rearrangement links TRBV21-1 to TRBJ1-2; the table gives TRBD1 as D, unverified against the DNA. TRBV21-1 is an annotated pseudogene. This CDR3 has 13 residues. CDR3 region: CASSSTVDYGYTF. The CDR3 DNA reads as TGTGCCAGCAGCTCAACAGTTGACTATGGCTACACCTTC.

The gene calls are TRBV18 and TRBJ2-1; TRBD2 might be the D (6 bases). The V end lost 2 bases, the J end lost 2 bases, and 10 bases lay between the germline ends. This CDR3 is built from 15 residues. Germline V gives CDR1 KGHSH, CDR2 LQKENI. CDR3 coding DNA: TGTGCCAGCTCACCAGGGGCGGGAACCTACAATGAGCAGTTCTTC. Its translation is CASSPGAGTYNEQFF.